These 6 T cell receptor beta chains originate from one sample sequenced in a study of blood T cells in healthy people across ages. Alongside a J-beta primer mix, a sample-barcoded 5' primer served in a second PCR lasting about 7 to 11 cycles. From the 5' RACE reads, TCRdb called clonotypes with MiXCR, one entry per CDR3 protein. Of around 2 million distinct CDR3 sequences in the sample, roughly two fifths were seen once. Sequencing was performed on blood. Receptors were obtained from a human donor in good health.

The chain recombines TRBV5-1 with TRBJ2-3; 7 nucleotides match TRBD2. Per germline, CDR1 SGHRS and CDR2 YFSETQ. With V trimmed by 4 bases and J by 5 bases, 13 bases remained unmatched. This CDR3 is built from 16 residues. CDR3 DNA: TGCGCCAGCAGCGGGGGAGGGGTATACGTACAAGATACGCAGTATTTT. It specifies CASSGGGVYVQDTQYF. The full variable domain, in which reference TRBV5-1 and TRBJ2-3 provide the parts outside the CDR3, is KAGVTQTPRYLIKTRGQQVTLSCSPISGHRSVSWYQQTPGQGLQFLFEYFSETQRNKGNFPGRFSGRQFSNSRSEMNVSTLELGDSALYLCASSGGGVYVQDTQYFGPGTRLTVL.

The chain employs TRBV3-1 and TRBJ2-7; D is unclear. The length of the CDR3 is 14 residues. Germline V gene sequence: CDR1 LGHDT, CDR2 YNNKEL (reference sequence). With 4 bases removed from V and 3 bases from J, the gap between germline ends came to 13 bases. CDR3 DNA: TGTGCCAGCAGCCCCGGGCACCCCATCTACGAGCAGTACTTC. Translated, it gives CASSPGHPIYEQYF.

DNA for the CDR3: TGTGCCATCAGTGATGGACAGGGGGCAGGTAATGAGCAGTTCTTC. Its translation: CAISDGQGAGNEQFF. The chain joins TRBV10-3 to TRBJ2-1; the match to TRBD1 covers 11 bases. The germline V gene has CDR1 ENHRY and CDR2 SYGVKD. This CDR3 has 15 residues. V dropped 3 bases and J dropped 7; count of bases not matched to a gene: 5.

This chain uses TRBV9 with TRBJ1-2; TRBD1 matches 10 bases. There are 14 residues in the CDR3. In germline, CDR1 is SGDLS, CDR2 YYNGEE. V shed 1 base and J 7 bases; nucleotides not matched to a gene: 4. The CDR3 is CASSVSTGGGGYTF. The CDR3 DNA is TGTGCCAGCAGCGTATCGACAGGGGGCGGTGGCTACACCTTC.

Worth noting for this clonotype: The junction does not match germline at one end; this may be a read error. The chain employs TRBV6-2 or TRBV6-3 and TRBJ1-1, with D perhaps TRBD1 (6 bases). The germline CDR1 and CDR2 sequences are MNHEY and SVGEGT. The CDR3 contains 14 residues. The CDR3 DNA reads TGTGCCGGCAGTTTGACAGGTCTGAACACTGAAGCTTTCTTT. Encoded protein: CAGSLTGLNTEAFF.

The CDR3 nucleotides are TGTGCCAGCTGCGGCGGGGAGAATGAGCAGTTCTTC. It codes for CASCGGENEQFF. This chain links TRBV12-3 or TRBV12-4 with TRBJ2-1, with D possibly being TRBD2 (6 bases). The ends were cut back, 8 bases at V and 7 bases at J, with 12 bases in the middle. The CDR3 covers 12 residues.